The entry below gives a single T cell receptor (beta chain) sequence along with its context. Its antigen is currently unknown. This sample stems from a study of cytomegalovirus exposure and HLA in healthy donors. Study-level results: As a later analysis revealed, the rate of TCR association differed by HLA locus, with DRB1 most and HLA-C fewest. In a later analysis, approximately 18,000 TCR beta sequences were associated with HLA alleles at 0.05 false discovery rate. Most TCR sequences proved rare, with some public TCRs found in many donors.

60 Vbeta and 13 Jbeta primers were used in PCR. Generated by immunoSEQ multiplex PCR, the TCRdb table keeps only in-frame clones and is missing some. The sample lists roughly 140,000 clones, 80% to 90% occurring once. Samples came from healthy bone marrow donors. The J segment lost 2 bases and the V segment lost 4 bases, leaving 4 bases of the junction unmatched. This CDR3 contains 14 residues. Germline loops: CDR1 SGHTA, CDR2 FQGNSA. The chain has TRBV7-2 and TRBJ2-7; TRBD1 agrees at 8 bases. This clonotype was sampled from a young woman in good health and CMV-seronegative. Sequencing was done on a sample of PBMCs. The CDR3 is CASSSKTGAYEQYF. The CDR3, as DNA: TGTGCCAGCAGCTCGAAGACAGGGGCCTACGAGCAGTACTTC.